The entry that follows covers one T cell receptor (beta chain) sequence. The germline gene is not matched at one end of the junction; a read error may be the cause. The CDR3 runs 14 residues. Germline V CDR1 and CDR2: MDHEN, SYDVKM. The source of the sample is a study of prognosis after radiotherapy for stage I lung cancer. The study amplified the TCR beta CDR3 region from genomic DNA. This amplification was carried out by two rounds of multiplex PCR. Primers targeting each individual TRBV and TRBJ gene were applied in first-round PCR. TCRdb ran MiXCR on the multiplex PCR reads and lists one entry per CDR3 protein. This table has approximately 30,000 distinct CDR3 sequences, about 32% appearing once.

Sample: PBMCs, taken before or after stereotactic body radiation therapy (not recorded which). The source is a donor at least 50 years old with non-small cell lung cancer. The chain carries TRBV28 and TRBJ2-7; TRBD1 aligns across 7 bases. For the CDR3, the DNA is TGTGCCAGCAGTTTATTCGGGACAGTATACGATCAGTACTTC. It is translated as CASSLFGTVYDQYF.